This TCR beta chain was found in a study of shared clonotypes between healthy human individuals. Overall study: Per donor, three plates held CD4 naive cells, three held CD4 memory, two held CD8 naive and one held CD8 memory. Study conclusions and caveats: For sorted subsets, rarefaction showed incomplete sequencing despite large depth. Clonotypes that were shared across four donors made up approximately 5% of naive CD4 clonotypes.

Points on this clone: Its antigen is undetermined.

Data came from immunoSEQ multiplex PCR; TCRdb stores just in-frame clones and leaves some out. This table has 2 million to 2.5 million clones, under 95% appearing once. CDR3 size: 13 residues. V was clipped by 7 bases and J by 0 bases, with 8 bases between them. CDR1 is SGDLS, CDR2 YYNGEE, per germline. Nashville, Tennessee was home to all donors, who were Caucasian adults. This TCR was recovered from a man between 18 and 35 years old in good health. Some clones in this sample may be carry-over from other donors' samples. Sequencing was performed on naive CD4+ T cells from PBMCs. Subset in this sample: CD45RA+ positively selected. The V gene is TRBV9, the J gene TRBJ2-1; D call uncertain. CDR3: CASGISSYNEQFF. For the CDR3, the DNA is TGTGCCAGCGGGATTAGCTCCTACAATGAGCAGTTCTTC. Variable domain in full (rest from reference TRBV9 and TRBJ2-1): DSGVTQTPKHLITATGQRVTLRCSPRSGDLSVYWYQQSLDQGLQFLIQYYNGEERAKGNILERFSAQQFPDLHSELNLSSLELGDSALYFCASGISSYNEQFFGPGTRLTVL.